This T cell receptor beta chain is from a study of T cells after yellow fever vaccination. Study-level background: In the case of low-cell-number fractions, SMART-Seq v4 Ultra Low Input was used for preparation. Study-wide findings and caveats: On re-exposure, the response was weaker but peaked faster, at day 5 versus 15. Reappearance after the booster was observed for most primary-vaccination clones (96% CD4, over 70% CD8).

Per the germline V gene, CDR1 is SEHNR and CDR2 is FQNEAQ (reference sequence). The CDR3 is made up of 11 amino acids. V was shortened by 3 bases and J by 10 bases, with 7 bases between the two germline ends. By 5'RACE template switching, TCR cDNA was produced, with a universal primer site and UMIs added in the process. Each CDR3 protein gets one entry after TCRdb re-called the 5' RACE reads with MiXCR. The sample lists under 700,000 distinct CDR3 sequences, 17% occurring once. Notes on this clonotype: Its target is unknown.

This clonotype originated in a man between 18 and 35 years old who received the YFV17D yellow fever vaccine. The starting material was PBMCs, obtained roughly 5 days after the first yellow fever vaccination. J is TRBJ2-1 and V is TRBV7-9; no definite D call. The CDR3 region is CASSFAQEQFF. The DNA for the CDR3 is TGTGCCAGCAGCTTTGCCCAGGAGCAGTTCTTC.